This entry lists 5 T cell receptor beta chains sequenced from one sample in a study of T cell responses to AZD1222 COVID-19 vaccine. The repertoire was sequenced with immunoSEQ multiplex PCR; TCRdb's copy has only in-frame clones and lacks some. Among 70,000 to 95,000 clones, around 81% were seen once, and the ten largest hold around 20%. The starting material was peripheral blood, obtained on day 0 of AZD1222 vaccination. Receptors were obtained from an adult in good health.

This sequence joins TRBV4-1 and TRBJ2-3; the D gene is possibly TRBD1 (5 bases). Between the trimmed V and J ends, which lost 6 bases and 4 bases, there was a span of 11 bases. Germline V CDR1 and CDR2: MGHRA, YSYEKL. The CDR3 is 13 amino acids. CDR3 amino acids: CASRPPQADTQYF. The CDR3 DNA follows: TGCGCCAGCAGACCCCCACAGGCAGATACGCAGTATTTT.

V is TRBV29-1 and J is TRBJ2-3; 7 bases match TRBD1. The V gene's germline CDR1 is SQVTM and CDR2 ANQGSEA. The V segment lost 4 bases and the J segment 5 bases; nucleotides outside the gene matches: 9. CDR3 length: 14 residues. CDR3 loop: CSVARWQGEDTQYF. CDR3 nucleotides: TGCAGCGTTGCACGGTGGCAGGGGGAAGATACGCAGTATTTT.

The chain links TRBV7-9 to TRBJ1-4; TRBD1 might be the D (6 bases). Germline V gene lookup returns CDR1 SEHNR and CDR2 FQNEAQ (reference sequence). This CDR3 spans 15 amino acids. Trimming shortened V by 10 bases and J by 0 bases, and 15 bases separated the two germline ends. CDR3 protein: CATGDRYATNEKLFF. DNA for the CDR3: TGTGCCACAGGGGACCGATATGCAACTAATGAAAAACTGTTTTTT.

Here the CDR3 reads CASSQGTSGIRFF. CDR3 coding DNA: TGCGCCAGCAGCCAAGGGACTAGCGGGATACGGTTCTTC. The V gene is TRBV4-1, the J gene TRBJ2-1; the match to TRBD2 covers 12 bases. Germline V gene lookup returns CDR1 MGHRA and CDR2 YSYEKL. CDR3 length: 13 amino acids. After removal of 1 base from V and 15 bases from J, the junction contained 4 bases not matched to a gene.

The chain uses TRBV3-1 (or the pseudogene TRBV3-2) and TRBJ2-7, with TRBD1 as a possible D gene (6 bases). This CDR3 is built from 19 residues. Germline loops: CDR1 LGHDT, CDR2 YNNKEL (reference sequence). V was clipped by 0 bases and J by 2 bases, with 23 bases between them. The CDR3 nucleotides read TGTGCCAGCAGCCAAGATAGGAACCAAAGGGGGTCTACTGCCTACGAGCAGTACTTC. It yields the protein CASSQDRNQRGSTAYEQYF.